The T cell receptor beta chain under discussion was sequenced for a study of blood T cell repertoires in COVID-19. Sequencing used immunoSEQ multiplex PCR; TCRdb keeps in-frame clones, though not all of them. The table records about 210,000 clones, roughly 80% of them present only once. Trimming cost V 5 bases and J 0 bases, with 8 bases left between them. The CDR3 has 14 residues. CDR1 and CDR2 from the germline V gene are MGHDK and SYGVNS. The sample consisted of peripheral blood. The rearrangement links TRBV25-1 to TRBJ1-3, with D tentatively TRBD1 (5 bases). This TCR was sampled from a woman aged 35 to 49 with active or convalescent COVID-19. The CDR3 loop reads CASSPGFSGNTIYF. For the CDR3, the DNA is TGTGCCAGCAGTCCAGGGTTCTCTGGAAACACCATATATTTT.